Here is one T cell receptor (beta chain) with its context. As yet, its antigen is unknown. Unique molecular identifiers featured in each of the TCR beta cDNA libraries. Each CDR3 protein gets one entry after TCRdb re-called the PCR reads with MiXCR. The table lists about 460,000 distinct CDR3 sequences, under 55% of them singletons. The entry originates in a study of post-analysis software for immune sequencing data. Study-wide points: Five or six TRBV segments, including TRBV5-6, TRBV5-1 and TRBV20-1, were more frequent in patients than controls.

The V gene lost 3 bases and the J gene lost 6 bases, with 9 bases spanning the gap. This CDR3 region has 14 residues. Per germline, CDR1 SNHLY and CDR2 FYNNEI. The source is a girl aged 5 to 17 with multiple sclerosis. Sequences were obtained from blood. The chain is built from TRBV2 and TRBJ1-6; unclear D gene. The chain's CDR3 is CASSDRRLNSPLHF. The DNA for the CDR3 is TGTGCCAGCAGTGACCGGCGACTTAATTCACCCCTCCACTTT.